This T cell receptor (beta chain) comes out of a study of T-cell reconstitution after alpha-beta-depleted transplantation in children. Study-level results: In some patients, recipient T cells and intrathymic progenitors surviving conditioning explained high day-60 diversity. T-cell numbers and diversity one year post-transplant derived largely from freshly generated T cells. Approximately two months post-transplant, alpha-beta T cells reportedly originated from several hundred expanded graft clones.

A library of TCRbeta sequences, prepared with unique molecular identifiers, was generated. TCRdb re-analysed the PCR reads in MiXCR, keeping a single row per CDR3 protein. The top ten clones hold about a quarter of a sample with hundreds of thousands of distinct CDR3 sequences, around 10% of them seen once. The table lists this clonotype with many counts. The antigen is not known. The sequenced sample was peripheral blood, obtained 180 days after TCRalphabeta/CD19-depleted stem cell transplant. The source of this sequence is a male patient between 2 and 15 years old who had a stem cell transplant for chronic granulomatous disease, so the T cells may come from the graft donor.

The CDR3 reads CASRQTAINEKLFF. CDR3 sequence (DNA): TGTGCCAGCAGGCAGACAGCGATTAATGAAAAACTGTTTTTT. This rearrangement joins TRBV6-1 to TRBJ1-4, with a weak D call TRBD1 (5 bases). CDR3 size: 14 residues. Germline-derived CDR1 and CDR2 are MNHNS and SASEGT. V lost 6 bases and J 4 bases, leaving 12 bases between the germline ends.